The subject of this entry is one TCR beta chain. The sample originates from a study of T cell changes during pregnancy in multiple sclerosis. Germline trimming cut 2 bases from V and 4 bases from J; bases unmatched to any gene: 8. This CDR3 comprises 17 residues. CDR1 is MNHEY and CDR2 is SMNVEV in the germline V gene (reference sequence). The protocol was immunoSEQ multiplex PCR, while the TCRdb copy is restricted to in-frame clones and leaves out a portion. The table shows around 71,000 clones, with more than 90% occurring only once. This TCR was recovered from a female donor with multiple sclerosis, enrolled in a pregnancy study. Sequencing was performed on peripheral blood, taken in the third trimester of pregnancy. The rearrangement uses TRBV27 and TRBJ2-1; 10 bases align to TRBD2. Here the CDR3 DNA reads TGTGCCAGCAGTTTAAGCGGGAGGGCCACCCTATACAATGAGCAGTTCTTC. This gives the protein CASSLSGRATLYNEQFF.